This entry is about one T cell receptor beta chain. This entry is derived from a study of T-cell memory formation after mild COVID-19. About the research overall: TCR clusters were largely donor specific.

TCRdb reprocessed the 5' RACE reads via MiXCR and lists one record per CDR3 protein. The table shows 500,000 to 600,000 distinct CDR3 sequences, with around 17% occurring only once. V was pared by 4 bases and J by 0 bases, with 12 bases between. Per germline, CDR1 LGHDT and CDR2 YNNKEL (reference sequence). CDR3 length equals 16 residues. The chain is built from TRBV3-1 and TRBJ2-2, with D tentatively TRBD1 (6 bases). The source of this sequence is an adult woman who had mild COVID-19 (a few samples of this study predate the infection). Cell type and time point are not known. Sequences were obtained from PBMCs or a T cell subset sorted from them (not recorded which). The CDR3 DNA is TGTGCCAGCAGCCCGTGGACAGCTTCGAACACCGGGGAGCTGTTTTTT. This gives the protein CASSPWTASNTGELFF.